This T cell receptor (beta chain) stems from a study of cytomegalovirus exposure and HLA in healthy donors. Libraries were prepared by immunoSEQ multiplex PCR; TCRdb keeps only in-frame clonotypes and omits some of them. This repertoire shows 98,000 or so clones, almost 96% found once; its top ten account for 0.65% to 0.7%. This clone was found once. The V and J ends lost 4 bases and 4 bases, in that order; junction bases with no gene match: 7. The CDR3 totals 14 residues. The germline CDR1 and CDR2 sequences are LNHNV and YYDKDF (reference sequence). The TCR sequence derives from a woman between 18 and 29 years old in good health and CMV-seronegative. This chain connects TRBV15 to TRBJ2-7; TRBD1 matches at 7 bases. Sample: PBMCs. CDR3 nucleotide sequence: TGTGCCACCAGCACCCGACAGGGTATGTACGAGCAGTACTTC. Its translation: CATSTRQGMYEQYF.